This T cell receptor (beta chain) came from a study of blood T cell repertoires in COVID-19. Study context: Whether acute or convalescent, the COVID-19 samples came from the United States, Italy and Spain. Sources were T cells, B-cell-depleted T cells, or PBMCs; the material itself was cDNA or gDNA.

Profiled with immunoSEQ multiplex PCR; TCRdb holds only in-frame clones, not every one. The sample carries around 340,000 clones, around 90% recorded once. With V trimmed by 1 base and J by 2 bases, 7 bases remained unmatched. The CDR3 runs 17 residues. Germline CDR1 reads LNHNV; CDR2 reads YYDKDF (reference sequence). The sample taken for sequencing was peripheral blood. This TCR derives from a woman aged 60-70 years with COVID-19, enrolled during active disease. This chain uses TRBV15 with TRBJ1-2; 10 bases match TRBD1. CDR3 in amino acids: CATSRAAGTGENYGYTF. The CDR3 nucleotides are TGTGCCACCAGCAGAGCCGCAGGGACAGGGGAGAACTATGGCTACACCTTC.